Presented here are 10 T cell receptor beta chains from one specimen sequenced in a study of cytomegalovirus exposure and HLA in healthy donors. The PCR made use of 60 Vbeta and 13 Jbeta primers. The method was immunoSEQ multiplex PCR; TCRdb's version includes in-frame clones alone and lacks a portion of them. The sample includes a few hundred thousand clones, 80% to 95% seen only once; the top ten take about 1.5%. The sequencing input was PBMCs. These TCRs come from a girl aged 2 to 10 in good health and CMV-seronegative.

In this sample, this clone turned up once. The chain carries TRBV27 and TRBJ2-5; possibly TRBD2 for D (5 bases). The V gene's germline CDR1 is MNHEY and CDR2 SMNVEV (reference sequence). CDR3 size: 15 residues. The ends were cut back, 0 bases at V and 5 bases at J, with 13 bases in the middle. This chain's CDR3 is CASSLSSGLGETQYF. Written as DNA, the CDR3 is TGTGCCAGCAGTTTATCTTCGGGGTTAGGGGAGACCCAGTACTTC.

This chain joins TRBV5-1 and TRBJ2-6; D gene ambiguous. The length of the CDR3 is 13 residues. From germline, CDR1 is SGHRS and CDR2 YFSETQ. Trimming took 5 bases from V and 0 from J, leaving 3 bases between them. As DNA, the CDR3 is TGCGCCAGCAGACACTCTGGGGCCAACGTCCTGACTTTC. Translated, it gives CASRHSGANVLTF.

The chain employs TRBV6-5 and TRBJ2-2, with 12 bases matching TRBD1. After removal of 6 bases from V and 6 bases from J, the junction contained 2 bases not matched to a gene. The CDR3 loop spans 14 amino acids. Germline values: CDR1 MNHEY, CDR2 SVGAGI. CDR3 sequence (DNA): TGTGCCAGCAGGGGACAGGGGGCTTCCGGGGAGCTGTTTTTT. Residues: CASRGQGASGELFF.

This clone was observed a few times. This chain joins TRBV5-1 and TRBJ1-3; D remains ambiguous. Germline loops: CDR1 SGHRS, CDR2 YFSETQ. The CDR3 loop spans 14 amino acids. V lost 0 bases to trimming and J lost 0 bases, with 4 bases between them. Here the CDR3 DNA reads TGCGCCAGCAGCTTGGGACACTCTGGAAACACCATATATTTT. It translates to CASSLGHSGNTIYF.

The J gene is TRBJ1-1, the V gene TRBV2, with a possible D match to TRBD1 (5 bases). The CDR3 covers 15 residues. V was pared by 3 bases and J by 4 bases, with 15 bases between. Germline V lookup: CDR1 SNHLY, CDR2 FYNNEI. The CDR3 reads CASSDLDKPRTEAFF. CDR3 DNA: TGTGCCAGCAGTGACTTGGACAAACCACGCACTGAAGCTTTCTTT.

This chain links TRBV7-9 with TRBJ2-1; 7 bases are a match to TRBD1. Per germline, CDR1 SEHNR and CDR2 FQNEAQ (reference sequence). The V segment lost 6 bases and the J segment 11 bases; nucleotides outside the gene matches: 13. This CDR3 spans 14 amino acids. The CDR3 is CASRPPGQTSKQFF. In DNA form, the CDR3 reads TGTGCCAGCAGACCTCCGGGACAGACGTCTAAGCAGTTCTTC.

The CDR3 loop is CASSPTENYGYTF. The CDR3 nucleotides are TGTGCCAGCAGTCCCACAGAGAACTATGGCTACACCTTC. The chain has TRBV27 and TRBJ1-2; D remains unclear. Germline values: CDR1 MNHEY, CDR2 SMNVEV (reference sequence). The CDR3 sequence is 13 residues long. The V and J ends lost 5 bases and 2 bases respectively, with 9 bases between them.

V usage is TRBV7-2 and J usage is TRBJ2-7; 12 bases align to TRBD2. The CDR3 has 16 amino acids. CDR1 SGHTA and CDR2 FQGNSA come from the germline V gene. Trimming took 0 bases from V and 6 from J; bases not matched to a gene: 6. The CDR3 DNA reads TGTGCCAGCAGCTTAGCATCGCGACTAGCGGGAGCCGAGCAGTACTTC. As protein: CASSLASRLAGAEQYF.

The rearrangement links TRBV28 to TRBJ1-2, with D hard to call. The V gene's germline CDR1 is MDHEN and CDR2 SYDVKM. The V gene lost 3 bases and the J gene lost 0 bases, with 8 bases spanning the gap. The CDR3 is made up of 14 amino acids. For the CDR3, the DNA is TGTGCCAGCAGTTTGTCGGTGTCTAACTATGGCTACACCTTC. Protein: CASSLSVSNYGYTF.

This chain uses TRBV9 with TRBJ1-2; no definite D call. Germline loops: CDR1 SGDLS, CDR2 YYNGEE. The CDR3 extends over 16 amino acids. V was trimmed by 0 bases and J by 2 bases, leaving 14 bases between them. The DNA for the CDR3 is TGTGCCAGCAGCGTAGATGGTAGGAGCCAAAACTATGGCTACACCTTC. Encoded protein: CASSVDGRSQNYGYTF.